This T cell receptor (beta chain) was profiled in a study of T cells in Graves' hyperthyroidism and ophthalmopathy. Study context: Peripheral blood sampling occurred at initial diagnosis, before any treatment.

Aged 18 to 65, the patients had hyperthyroidism that was newly diagnosed and had lasted under 2 months. Based on clinical symptoms, serum thyroxine and TRAb, thyroid ultrasound and orbital computed tomography, diagnoses were reached. The CDR3 sequence is 14 residues long. Germline loops: CDR1 MNHNS, CDR2 SASEGT. V gave up 6 bases and J gave up 1 base; unmatched junction bases: 5. Many counts were recorded for this clonotype. Researchers amplified the TCR beta CDR3 regions from RNA transcripts. A first-round RT-PCR of the TCR CDR3 used the HTBI primer set. TCRdb ran MiXCR on the multiplex PCR reads and lists one entry per CDR3 protein. The sample holds about 740,000 distinct CDR3 sequences; 12% to 15% are singletons and the top ten take more than 8.5%.

The clonotype was recovered from a young woman with Graves' hyperthyroidism. V gene TRBV6-1 combines with J gene TRBJ1-1; TRBD1 matches at 7 bases. Sequencing used blood. CDR3 sequence: CASSPDRANTEAFF. In DNA, the CDR3 is TGTGCCAGCAGCCCCGACAGGGCGAACACTGAAGCTTTCTTT.